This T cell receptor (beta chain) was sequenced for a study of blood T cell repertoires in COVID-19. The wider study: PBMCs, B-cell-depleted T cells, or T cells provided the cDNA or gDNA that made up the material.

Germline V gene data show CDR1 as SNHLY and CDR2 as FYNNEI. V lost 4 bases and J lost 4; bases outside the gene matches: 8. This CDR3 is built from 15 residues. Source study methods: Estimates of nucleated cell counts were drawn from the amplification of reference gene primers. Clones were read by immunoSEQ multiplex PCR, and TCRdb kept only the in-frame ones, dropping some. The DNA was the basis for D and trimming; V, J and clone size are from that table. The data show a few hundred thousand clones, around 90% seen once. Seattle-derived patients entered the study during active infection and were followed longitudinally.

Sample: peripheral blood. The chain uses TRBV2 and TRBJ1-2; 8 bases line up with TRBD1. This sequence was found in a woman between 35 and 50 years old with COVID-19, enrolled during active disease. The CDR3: CASSARQGTSYGYTF. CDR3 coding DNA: TGTGCCAGCAGTGCAAGACAGGGGACGAGCTATGGCTACACCTTC.